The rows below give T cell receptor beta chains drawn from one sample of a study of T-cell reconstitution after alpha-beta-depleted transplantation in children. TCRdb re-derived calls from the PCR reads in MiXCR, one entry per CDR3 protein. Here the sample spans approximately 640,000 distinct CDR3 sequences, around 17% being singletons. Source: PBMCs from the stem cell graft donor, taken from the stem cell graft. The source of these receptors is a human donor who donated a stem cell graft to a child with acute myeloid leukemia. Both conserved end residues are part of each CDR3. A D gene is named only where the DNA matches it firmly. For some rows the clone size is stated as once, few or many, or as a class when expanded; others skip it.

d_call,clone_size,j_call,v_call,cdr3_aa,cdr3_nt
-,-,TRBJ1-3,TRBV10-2,CASQDTTTGNTIYF,TGCGCCAGCCAGGACACAACGACTGGAAACACCATATATTTT
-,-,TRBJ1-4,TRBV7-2,CASSRDAADNEKLFF,TGTGCCAGCAGTCGAGACGCAGCGGATAATGAAAAACTGTTTTTT
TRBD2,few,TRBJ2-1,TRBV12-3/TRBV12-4,CASSSKRGGFYNEQFF,TGTGCCAGCAGTTCGAAGCGGGGGGGCTTCTACAATGAGCAGTTCTTC
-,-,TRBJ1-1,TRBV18,CASSPDRSMNTEAFF,TGTGCCAGCTCACCAGACAGGTCGATGAACACTGAAGCTTTCTTT
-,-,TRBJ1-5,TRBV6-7,CASSPPQHF,TGTGCCAGCAGCCCCCCCCAGCATTTT
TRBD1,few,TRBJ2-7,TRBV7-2,CASSTTGTGLNEQYF,TGTGCCAGCAGCACAACCGGGACAGGGCTGAACGAGCAGTACTTC
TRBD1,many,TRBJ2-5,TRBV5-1,CASSFQSGDRARETQYF,TGCGCCAGCAGCTTTCAATCCGGGGACAGAGCCAGGGAGACCCAGTACTTC
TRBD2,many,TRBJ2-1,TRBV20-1,CSARERGGGATYNEQFF,TGCAGTGCTAGAGAAAGAGGCGGGGGGGCCACCTACAATGAGCAGTTCTTC
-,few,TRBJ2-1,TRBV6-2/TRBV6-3,CASSSTRVGYNEQFF,TGTGCCAGCAGCTCCACCCGAGTCGGCTACAATGAGCAGTTCTTC
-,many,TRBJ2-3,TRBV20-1,CSLRGSSTDTQYF,TGCAGCCTACGTGGTTCTAGCACAGATACGCAGTATTTT
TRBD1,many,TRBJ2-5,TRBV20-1,CSARVTGTGLQETQYF,TGCAGTGCTAGAGTCACCGGGACAGGCCTCCAAGAGACCCAGTACTTC
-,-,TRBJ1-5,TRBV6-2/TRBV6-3,CASSLDSGPQPQHF,TGTGCCAGCAGCCTTGACAGCGGCCCTCAGCCCCAGCATTTT
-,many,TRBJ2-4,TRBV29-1,CSAQKLLRAKNIQYF,TGCAGCGCTCAAAAATTACTGAGAGCCAAAAACATTCAGTACTTC
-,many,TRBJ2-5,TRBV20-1,CSARDFRSGSSQYF,TGCAGTGCTAGAGATTTTCGATCGGGTAGCTCCCAGTACTTC
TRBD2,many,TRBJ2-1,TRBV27,CASSLVAGGLFF,TGTGCCAGCAGTCTGGTAGCGGGGGGGTTGTTCTTC
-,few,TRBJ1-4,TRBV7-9,CASSLEEKEKLFF,TGTGCCAGCAGCTTAGAAGAAAAGGAAAAACTGTTTTTT
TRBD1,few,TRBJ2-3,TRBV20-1,CSAPGTGGASATDTQYF,TGCAGTGCTCCCGGGACAGGGGGCGCGTCGGCCACAGATACGCAGTATTTT
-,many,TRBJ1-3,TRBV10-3,CAITSLADADTIYF,TGTGCCATCACCTCCCTGGCGGATGCGGACACCATATATTTT
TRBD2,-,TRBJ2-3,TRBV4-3,CASSQDIPGGVAGGTDTQYF,TGCGCCAGCAGCCAAGATATACCTGGGGGGGTAGCGGGGGGCACAGATACGCAGTATTTT
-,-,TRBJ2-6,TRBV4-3,CASSQEYLQGPSGANVLTF,TGCGCCAGCAGCCAAGAGTATTTGCAGGGCCCCTCTGGGGCCAACGTCCTGACTTTC
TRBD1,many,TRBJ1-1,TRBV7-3,CASSETGDTEAFF,TGTGCCAGCAGCGAGACAGGGGATACTGAAGCTTTCTTT
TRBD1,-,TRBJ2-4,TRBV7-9,CASSGRDRRNIQYF,TGTGCCAGCAGCGGACGGGACAGGAGAAACATTCAGTACTTC
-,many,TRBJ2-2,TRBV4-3,CASSQGAIGDGELFF,TGCGCCAGCAGCCAAGGGGCAATAGGAGACGGGGAGCTGTTTTTT
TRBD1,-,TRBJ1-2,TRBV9,CASSVRTGFGYTF,TGTGCCAGCAGCGTCCGGACAGGGTTTGGCTACACCTTC
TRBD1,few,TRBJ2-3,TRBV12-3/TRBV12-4,CASRGTGMSTDTQYF,TGTGCCAGCAGGGGGACAGGGATGAGCACAGATACGCAGTATTTT
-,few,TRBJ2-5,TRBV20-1,CSAPPLGGAYGETQYF,TGCAGTGCTCCCCCACTGGGGGGGGCCTATGGGGAGACCCAGTACTTC
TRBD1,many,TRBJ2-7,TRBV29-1,CSVLQGAEYEQYF,TGCAGCGTCTTACAGGGGGCGGAGTACGAGCAGTACTTC
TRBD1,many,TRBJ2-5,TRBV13,CASSNRDRYQETQYF,TGTGCCAGCAGCAACCGGGACAGGTACCAAGAGACCCAGTACTTC
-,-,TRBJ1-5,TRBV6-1,CASSRGVGGQWPQHF,TGTGCCAGCAGCCGAGGGGTCGGGGGACAATGGCCCCAGCATTTT
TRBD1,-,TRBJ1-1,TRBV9,CASSVGLGQGARTEAFF,TGTGCCAGCAGCGTAGGCTTGGGACAGGGGGCTCGAACTGAAGCTTTCTTT
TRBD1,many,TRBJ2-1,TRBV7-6,CASSQWTGNEQFF,TGTGCCAGCAGTCAGTGGACAGGCAATGAGCAGTTCTTC
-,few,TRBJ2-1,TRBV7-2,CASSPDPTRGEQFF,TGTGCCAGCAGCCCTGACCCGACTCGCGGTGAGCAGTTCTTC
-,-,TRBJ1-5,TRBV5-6,CASSLSTVGGNQPQHF,TGTGCCAGCAGCCTCTCTACGGTAGGGGGCAATCAGCCCCAGCATTTT
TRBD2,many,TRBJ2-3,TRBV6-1,CASFRLAGVDTQYF,TGTGCCAGCTTCCGACTAGCGGGGGTAGATACGCAGTATTTT
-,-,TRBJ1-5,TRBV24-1,CATSETGPLQPQHF,TGTGCCACCAGTGAAACCGGGCCCCTTCAGCCCCAGCATTTT
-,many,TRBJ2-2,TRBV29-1,CSVELGGPGKLFF,TGCAGCGTTGAACTGGGGGGACCGGGGAAACTGTTTTTT
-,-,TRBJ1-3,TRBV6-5,CASSYSIRGAGNTIYF,TGTGCCAGCAGTTACTCCATTCGGGGCGCTGGAAACACCATATATTTT
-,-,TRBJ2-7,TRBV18,CASSPTLGGYEQYF,TGTGCCAGCTCACCGACCCTAGGTGGGTACGAGCAGTACTTC
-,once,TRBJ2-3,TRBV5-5,CASSSDLFSYTQYF,TGTGCCAGCAGCTCGGACCTTTTTTCTTATACGCAGTATTTT
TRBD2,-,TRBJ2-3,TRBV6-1,CATREVRLADTQYF,TGTGCCACCCGGGAGGTTCGGCTTGCAGATACGCAGTATTTT
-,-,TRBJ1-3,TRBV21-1,CASSKGGQAGNTIYF,TGTGCCAGCAGCAAAGGCGGGCAAGCTGGAAACACCATATATTTT
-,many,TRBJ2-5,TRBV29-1,CSVERQPEETQYF,TGCAGCGTTGAGCGTCAGCCGGAAGAGACCCAGTACTTC
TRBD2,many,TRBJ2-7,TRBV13,CASSESPGLAGVYEQYF,TGTGCCAGCAGCGAATCTCCGGGACTAGCGGGGGTCTACGAGCAGTACTTC
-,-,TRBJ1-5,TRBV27,CASSPTETFYSNQPQHF,TGTGCCAGCAGTCCGACGGAAACCTTCTATAGCAATCAGCCCCAGCATTTT
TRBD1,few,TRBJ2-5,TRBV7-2,CASSLATGWETQYF,TGTGCCAGCAGCTTAGCGACAGGGTGGGAGACCCAGTACTTC
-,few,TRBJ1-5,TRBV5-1,CASSWDGGQPQHF,TGCGCCAGCAGCTGGGACGGTGGTCAGCCCCAGCATTTT
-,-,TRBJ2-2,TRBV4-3,CASSQDHLAHTGELFF,TGCGCGAGCAGCCAAGATCATCTAGCCCACACCGGGGAGCTGTTTTTT
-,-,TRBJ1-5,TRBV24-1,CATSDFPQGGGQPQHF,TGTGCCACCAGTGATTTCCCACAGGGAGGAGGACAGCCCCAGCATTTT
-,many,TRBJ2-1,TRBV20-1,CSATWRGRVNEQFF,TGCAGTGCGACCTGGCGGGGAAGGGTCAATGAGCAGTTCTTC
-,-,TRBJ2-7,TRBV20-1,CCARDPRKGGGYEQYF,TGCTGTGCTAGAGATCCGCGGAAGGGGGGTGGCTACGAGCAGTACTTC
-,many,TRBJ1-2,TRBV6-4,CASSDSSGGVHYGYTF,TGTGCCAGCAGTGACTCGTCCGGGGGAGTTCACTATGGCTACACCTTC
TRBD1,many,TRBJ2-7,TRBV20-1,CSANRDRSYEQYF,TGCAGTGCTAACCGGGACAGAAGCTACGAGCAGTACTTC
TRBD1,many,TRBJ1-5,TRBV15,CATGQGDQPQHF,TGTGCCACAGGACAGGGGGACCAGCCCCAGCATTTT
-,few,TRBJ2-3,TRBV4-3,CASSQSTQPSGDTQYF,TGCGCCAGCAGCCAGTCGACGCAACCTTCAGGAGATACGCAGTATTTT
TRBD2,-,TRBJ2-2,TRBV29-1,CSVEDPRGGELGELFF,TGCAGCGTTGAAGATCCCCGGGGGGGCGAGCTCGGGGAGCTGTTTTTT